The T cell receptor beta chain under discussion was sequenced for a study of cytomegalovirus exposure and HLA in healthy donors. Overall study results and limits: Cytomegalovirus association was listed for under 200 TCR beta chains. Three of the chains that were CMV-associated were confirmed in vitro to be specific for CMV antigens.

Worth noting for this clone: Antigen: not known.

The CDR3 loop spans 16 amino acids. V lost 7 bases and J lost 6; bases outside the gene matches: 15. The V gene's germline CDR1 is MDHEN and CDR2 SYDVKM. Profiled with immunoSEQ multiplex PCR; TCRdb holds only in-frame clones, not every one. Altogether approximately 65,000 clones are present, roughly nine tenths being singletons, with the ten largest covering just over 3%. The donors were in the approximately 120-subject validation cohort, distinct from the roughly 600-subject first cohort. The sample consisted of PBMCs. The sequence derives from a man younger than 35 in good health and CMV-seronegative. The chain couples TRBV28 to TRBJ2-3; 8 bases map to TRBD1. The CDR3 loop is CASTARGLSSRDTQYF. In DNA, the CDR3 is TGTGCCAGCACCGCCAGGGGGCTATCGTCGCGGGATACGCAGTATTTT. Full variable domain (outside the CDR3, taken from reference TRBV28 and TRBJ2-3): DVKVTQSSRYLVKRTGEKVFLECVQDMDHENMFWYRQDPGLGLRLIYFSYDVKMKEKGDIPEGYSVSREKKERFSLILESASTNQTSMYLCASTARGLSSRDTQYFGPGTRLTVL.